The 6 T cell receptor beta chains reported below all come from one sample, sequenced in a study of T cell responses to AZD1222 COVID-19 vaccine. Profiling relied on immunoSEQ multiplex PCR, and the TCRdb table lists in-frame clones only, not all of them. The sample contains approximately 120,000 clones, roughly 87% of which appear only once. The sequenced sample was peripheral blood, obtained on day 0 of MenACWY control vaccination. The origin of the receptors is an adult in good health.

The V gene is TRBV7-8, the J gene TRBJ2-1, with 10 positions matching TRBD2. Trimming took 0 bases from V and 5 from J; bases not matched to a gene: 19. The CDR3 runs 21 residues. Germline CDR1 and CDR2: SGHVS and FQNEAQ. The chain's CDR3 is CASSLAAKPSGRASPNNEQFF. CDR3 DNA sequence: TGTGCCAGCAGCTTAGCAGCCAAACCTAGCGGGAGAGCATCCCCTAACAATGAGCAGTTCTTC.

The rearrangement uses TRBV7-2 and TRBJ2-7; D is possibly TRBD1 or TRBD2 (6 bases each). The germline V gene has CDR1 SGHTA and CDR2 FQGNSA. V lost 5 bases and J lost 2, with 16 bases in between. This CDR3 comprises 15 residues. In nucleotides, the CDR3 is TGTGCCAGCAGCGTCGGGGGCGCAACGACCTACGAGCAGTACTTC. Protein: CASSVGGATTYEQYF.

The chain is built from TRBV5-5 and TRBJ1-1; D uncertain. The ends were cut back, 0 bases at V and 2 bases at J, with 8 bases in the middle. Germline V CDR1 and CDR2: SGHKS, YYEKEE (reference sequence). This CDR3 has 14 amino acids. CDR3 in DNA: TGTGCCAGCAGCTTGGTTCAGCCCAACACTGAAGCTTTCTTT. Translating gives CASSLVQPNTEAFF. The full variable domain, rest sourced from reference TRBV5-5 and TRBJ1-1, is DAGVTQSPTHLIKTRGQQVTLRCSPISGHKSVSWYQQVLGQGPQFIFQYYEKEERGRGNFPDRFSARQFPNYSSELNVNALLLGDSALYLCASSLVQPNTEAFFGQGTRLTVV.

The chain has TRBV7-2 and TRBJ1-3; tentative D call: TRBD1 (5 bases). The germline V and J ends were trimmed by 1 base and 0 bases, with 13 bases remaining between them. Germline loops: CDR1 SGHTA, CDR2 FQGNSA. This CDR3 contains 17 residues. For the CDR3, the DNA is TGTGCCAGCAGCTTAGGGGGGGGGAGTGGCTCTGGAAACACCATATATTTT. This translates into CASSLGGGSGSGNTIYF.

The gene calls are TRBV28 and TRBJ2-3, with TRBD2 as a possible D gene (7 bases). The CDR3 runs 15 residues. The germline gives CDR1 MDHEN, CDR2 SYDVKM. The ends were cut back, 2 bases at V and 4 bases at J, with 13 bases in the middle. CDR3 region: CASSLGGGPADTQYF. The DNA for the CDR3 is TGTGCCAGCAGTTTAGGGGGGGGGCCCGCAGATACGCAGTATTTT.

A few counts support this clone. The V gene is TRBV15, the J gene TRBJ2-1, with 7 bases aligning to TRBD1. Germline assignment: CDR1 LNHNV and CDR2 YYDKDF (reference sequence). The trim removed 1 base at V and 9 bases at J, leaving 15 bases unmatched. The CDR3 is 17 amino acids. The CDR3 sequence is CATSRVKRDSGRIEQFF. The CDR3 DNA reads as TGTGCCACCAGCAGAGTAAAGAGGGACAGCGGTAGGATTGAGCAGTTCTTC.